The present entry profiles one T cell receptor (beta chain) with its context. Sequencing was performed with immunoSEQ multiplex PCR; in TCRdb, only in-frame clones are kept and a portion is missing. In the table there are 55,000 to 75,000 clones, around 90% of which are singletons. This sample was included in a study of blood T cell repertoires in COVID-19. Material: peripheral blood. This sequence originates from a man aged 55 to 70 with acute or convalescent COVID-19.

As DNA, the CDR3 is TGTGCTAGTGGTTTGCTACAGGTCTCTGGAAACACCATATATTTT. This sequence encodes CASGLLQVSGNTIYF. V and J are TRBV12-5 and TRBJ1-3; possible D gene TRBD1, 5 bases. Trimming took off 2 bases at V and 0 bases at J, with 8 bases between the two ends. The CDR3 sequence is 15 residues long. Germline lookup yields CDR1 LGHNT and CDR2 FRNRAP.